This TCR beta chain was sequenced in a study of human T cells and chemical hapten exposure. Study overall: While the approximately 24-week study was under way, patients received diphenylcyclopropenone on the scalp every week.

Time point specified: patch test 3, about 24 weeks after DPC sensitization. The treatment denotes: therapeutic diphenylcyclopropenone sensitization with weekly scalp DPC. TCRdb reprocessed the RACE reads with MiXCR, giving one entry per CDR3 protein. The data hold about 76,000 distinct CDR3 sequences, with 13% observed a single time. This clonotype was detected many times. Its antigen is as yet unknown. Study-wide results and caveats: Alopecia in all donors means immunity may differ from healthy individuals.

The CDR3 is 15 amino acids. Germline V CDR1 and CDR2: MGHRA, YSYEKL. Deletions cut 0 bases from V and 6 bases from J, with 14 bases between. This sample comprised whole blood, obtained in connection with sensitization to the hapten diphenylcyclopropenone (DPC). The chain has TRBV4-1 and TRBJ1-2, with D possibly TRBD1 on 6 matching bases. The sequence came from a woman aged 45 to 65 with alopecia areata. Some clones in this sample may be carry-over from other donors' samples. The CDR3 DNA reads TGCGCCAGCAGCCAAGATCCAGGGGCGTGGGATGGCTACACCTTC. Amino acids: CASSQDPGAWDGYTF.